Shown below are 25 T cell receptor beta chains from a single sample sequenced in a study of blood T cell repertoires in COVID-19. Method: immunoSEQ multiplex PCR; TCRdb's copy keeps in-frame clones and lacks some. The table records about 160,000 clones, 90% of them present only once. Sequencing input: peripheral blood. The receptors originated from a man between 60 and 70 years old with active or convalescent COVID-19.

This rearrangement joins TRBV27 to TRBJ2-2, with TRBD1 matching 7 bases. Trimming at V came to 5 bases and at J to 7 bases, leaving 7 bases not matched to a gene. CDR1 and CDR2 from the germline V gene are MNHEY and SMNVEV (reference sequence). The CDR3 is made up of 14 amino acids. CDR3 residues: CASSRGGAGGELFF. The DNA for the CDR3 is TGTGCCAGCAGTCGAGGGGGCGCGGGCGGGGAGCTGTTTTTT.

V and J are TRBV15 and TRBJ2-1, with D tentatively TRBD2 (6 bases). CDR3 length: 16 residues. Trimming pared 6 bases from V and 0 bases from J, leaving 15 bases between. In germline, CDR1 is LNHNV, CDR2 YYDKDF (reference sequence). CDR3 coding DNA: TGTGCCACCAGTACTGGCGGGACGAGCTCCTACAATGAGCAGTTCTTC. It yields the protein CATSTGGTSSYNEQFF.

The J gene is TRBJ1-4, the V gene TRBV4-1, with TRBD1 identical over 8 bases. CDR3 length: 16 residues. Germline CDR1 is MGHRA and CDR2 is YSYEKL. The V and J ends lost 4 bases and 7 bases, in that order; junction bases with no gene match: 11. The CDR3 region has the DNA TGCGCCAGCAGCCCAGGACAGGGCGGATACAGTGAAAAACTGTTTTTT. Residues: CASSPGQGGYSEKLFF.

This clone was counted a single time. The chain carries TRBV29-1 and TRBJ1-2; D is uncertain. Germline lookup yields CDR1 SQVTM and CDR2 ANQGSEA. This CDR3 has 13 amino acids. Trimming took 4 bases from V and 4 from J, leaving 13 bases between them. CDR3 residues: CSVVPFRSYGYTF. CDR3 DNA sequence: TGCAGCGTTGTTCCTTTTCGTTCCTATGGCTACACCTTC.

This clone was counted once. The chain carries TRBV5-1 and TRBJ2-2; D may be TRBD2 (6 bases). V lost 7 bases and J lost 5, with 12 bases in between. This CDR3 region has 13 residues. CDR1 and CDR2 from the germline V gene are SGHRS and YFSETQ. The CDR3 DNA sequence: TGCGCCAGCTTCGGACGGGAGACCGGGGAGCTGTTTTTT. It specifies CASFGRETGELFF. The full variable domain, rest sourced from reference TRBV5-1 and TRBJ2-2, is KAGVTQTPRYLIKTRGQQVTLSCSPISGHRSVSWYQQTPGQGLQFLFEYFSETQRNKGNFPGRFSGRQFSNSRSEMNVSTLELGDSALYLCASFGRETGELFFGEGSRLTVL.

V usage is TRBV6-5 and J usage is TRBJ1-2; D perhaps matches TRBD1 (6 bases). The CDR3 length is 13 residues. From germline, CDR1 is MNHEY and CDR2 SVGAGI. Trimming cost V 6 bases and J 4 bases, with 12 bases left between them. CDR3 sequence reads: CASRVDSSYGYTF. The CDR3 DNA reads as TGTGCCAGCAGGGTGGACAGTTCCTATGGCTACACCTTC.

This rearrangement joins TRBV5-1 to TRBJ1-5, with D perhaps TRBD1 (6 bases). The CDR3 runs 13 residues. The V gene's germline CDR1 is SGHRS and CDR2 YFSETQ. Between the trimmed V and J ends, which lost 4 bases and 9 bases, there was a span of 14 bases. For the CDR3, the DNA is TGCGCCAGCAGCGAGGGACACCCCGGGCCCCAGCATTTT. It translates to CASSEGHPGPQHF.

CDR3 sequence reads: CASSPGSTNYGYTF. CDR3 bases: TGTGCCAGCTCACCGGGCTCAACTAACTATGGCTACACCTTC. The chain has TRBV18 and TRBJ1-2, with D hard to call. V lost 3 bases to trimming and J lost 0 bases, with 8 bases between them. Germline values: CDR1 KGHSH, CDR2 LQKENI. The CDR3 extends over 14 amino acids. Combining the CDR3 with reference TRBV18 and TRBJ1-2 gives the whole variable domain NAGVMQNPRHLVRRRGQEARLRCSPMKGHSHVYWYRQLPEEGLKFMVYLQKENIIDESGMPKERFSAEFPKEGPSILRIQQVVRGDSAAYFCASSPGSTNYGYTFGSGTRLTVV.

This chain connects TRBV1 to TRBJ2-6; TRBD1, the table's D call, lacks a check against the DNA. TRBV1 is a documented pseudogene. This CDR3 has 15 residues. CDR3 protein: CTSSRGNPGANVLTF. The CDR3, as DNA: TGCACCAGCAGCAGGGGAAACCCTGGGGCCAACGTCCTGACTTTC.

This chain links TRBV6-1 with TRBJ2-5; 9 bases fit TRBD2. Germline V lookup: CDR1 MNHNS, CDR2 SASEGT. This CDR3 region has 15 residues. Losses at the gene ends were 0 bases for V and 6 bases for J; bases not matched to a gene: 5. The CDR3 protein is CASSEAGLAIQTQYF. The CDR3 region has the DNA TGTGCCAGCAGTGAAGCGGGACTAGCCATACAGACCCAGTACTTC.

The CDR3 sequence: CASSVASGTSLHEQFF. The CDR3 bases are TGTGCCAGCAGCGTAGCCTCCGGGACTAGCTTACATGAGCAGTTCTTC. The V gene is TRBV9, the J gene TRBJ2-1; 9 bases are a match to TRBD2. V lost 0 bases, J lost 8 bases, and 9 bases stayed unmatched. The CDR3 totals 16 residues. Germline CDR1 reads SGDLS; CDR2 reads YYNGEE.

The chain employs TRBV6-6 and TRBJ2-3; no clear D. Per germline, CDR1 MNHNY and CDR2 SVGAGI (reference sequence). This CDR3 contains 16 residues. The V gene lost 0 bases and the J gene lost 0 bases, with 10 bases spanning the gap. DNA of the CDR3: TGTGCCAGCAGTTACTCGATGACACCAAGCACAGATACGCAGTATTTT. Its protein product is CASSYSMTPSTDTQYF.

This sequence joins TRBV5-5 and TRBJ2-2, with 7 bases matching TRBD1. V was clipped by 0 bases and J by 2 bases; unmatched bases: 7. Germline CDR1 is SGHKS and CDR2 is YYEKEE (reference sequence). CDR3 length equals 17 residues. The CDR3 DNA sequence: TGTGCCAGCAGCTTGGCCTGGGGGACAGCTAACACCGGGGAGCTGTTTTTT. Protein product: CASSLAWGTANTGELFF.

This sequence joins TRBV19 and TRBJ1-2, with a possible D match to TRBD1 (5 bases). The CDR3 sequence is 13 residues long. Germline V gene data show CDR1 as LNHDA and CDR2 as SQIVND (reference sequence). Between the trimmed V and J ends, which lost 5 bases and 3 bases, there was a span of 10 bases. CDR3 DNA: TGTGCCAGTAGTTCTCGGGGGGACTATGGCTACACCTTC. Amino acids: CASSSRGDYGYTF.

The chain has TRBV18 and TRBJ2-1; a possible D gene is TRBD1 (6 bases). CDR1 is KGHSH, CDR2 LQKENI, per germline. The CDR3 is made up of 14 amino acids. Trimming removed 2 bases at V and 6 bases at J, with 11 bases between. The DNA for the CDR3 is TGTGCCAGCTCACCAGGGACAAGTCGCAATGAGCAGTTCTTC. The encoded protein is CASSPGTSRNEQFF.

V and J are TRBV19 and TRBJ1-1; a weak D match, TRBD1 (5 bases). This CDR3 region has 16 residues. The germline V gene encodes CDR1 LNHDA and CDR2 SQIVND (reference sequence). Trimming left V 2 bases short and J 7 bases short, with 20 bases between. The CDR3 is CASSIKAIRVEGEAFF. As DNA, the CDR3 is TGTGCCAGTAGTATAAAGGCCATCAGGGTGGAGGGTGAAGCTTTCTTT.

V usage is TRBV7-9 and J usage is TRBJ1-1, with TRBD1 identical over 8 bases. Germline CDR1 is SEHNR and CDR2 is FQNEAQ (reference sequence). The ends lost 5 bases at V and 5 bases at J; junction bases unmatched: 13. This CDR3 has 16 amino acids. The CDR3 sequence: CASSPVGNRGYTEAFF. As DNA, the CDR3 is TGTGCCAGCAGCCCGGTGGGGAACAGGGGGTATACTGAAGCTTTCTTT.

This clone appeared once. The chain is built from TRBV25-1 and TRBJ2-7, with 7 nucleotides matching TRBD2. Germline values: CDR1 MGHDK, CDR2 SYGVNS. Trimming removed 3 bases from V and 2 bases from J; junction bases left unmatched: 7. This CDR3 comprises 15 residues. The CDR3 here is CASSDPGGRAYEQYF. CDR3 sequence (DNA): TGTGCCAGCAGTGACCCGGGGGGTAGGGCCTACGAGCAGTACTTC.

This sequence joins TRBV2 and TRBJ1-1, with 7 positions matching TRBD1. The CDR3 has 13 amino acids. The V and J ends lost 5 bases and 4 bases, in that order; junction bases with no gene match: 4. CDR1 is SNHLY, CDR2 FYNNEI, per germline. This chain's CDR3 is CASSNSGGTEAFF. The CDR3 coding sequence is TGTGCCAGCAGTAATTCAGGGGGCACTGAAGCTTTCTTT.

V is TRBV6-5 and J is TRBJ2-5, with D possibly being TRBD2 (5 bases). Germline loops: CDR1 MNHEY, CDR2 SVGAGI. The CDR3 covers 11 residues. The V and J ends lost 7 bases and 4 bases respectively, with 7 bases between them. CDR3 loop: CASNEGETQYF. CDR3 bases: TGTGCCAGCAACGAGGGAGAGACCCAGTACTTC.

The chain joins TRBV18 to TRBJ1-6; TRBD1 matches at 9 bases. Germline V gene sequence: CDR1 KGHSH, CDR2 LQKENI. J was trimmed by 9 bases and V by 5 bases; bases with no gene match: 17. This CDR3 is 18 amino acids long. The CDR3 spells CASSSMGNTGTGFSPLHF. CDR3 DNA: TGTGCCAGCTCATCAATGGGGAACACCGGGACAGGGTTTTCACCCCTCCACTTT.

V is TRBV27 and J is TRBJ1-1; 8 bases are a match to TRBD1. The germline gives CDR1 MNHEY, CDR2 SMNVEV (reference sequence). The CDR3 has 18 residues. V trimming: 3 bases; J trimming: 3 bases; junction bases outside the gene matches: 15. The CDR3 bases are TGTGCCAGCAGTTTGGGGCTAGGGACAGGAGCGTCGTACACTGAAGCTTTCTTT. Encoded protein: CASSLGLGTGASYTEAFF.

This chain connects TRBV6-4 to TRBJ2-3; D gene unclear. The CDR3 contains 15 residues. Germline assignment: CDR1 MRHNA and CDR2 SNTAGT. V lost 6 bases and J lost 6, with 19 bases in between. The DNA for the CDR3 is TGTGCCAGCAGCCATACCCTGGTACTGAGGGATACGCAGTATTTT. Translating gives CASSHTLVLRDTQYF.

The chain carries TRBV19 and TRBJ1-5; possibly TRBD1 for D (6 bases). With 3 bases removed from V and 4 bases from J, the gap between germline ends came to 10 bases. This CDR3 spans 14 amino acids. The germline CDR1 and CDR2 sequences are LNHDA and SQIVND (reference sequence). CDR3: CASSMQQGNQPQHF. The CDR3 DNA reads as TGTGCCAGTAGTATGCAGCAGGGGAATCAGCCCCAGCATTTT. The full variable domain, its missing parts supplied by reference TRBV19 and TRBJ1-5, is DGGITQSPKYLFRKEGQNVTLSCEQNLNHDAMYWYRQDPGQGLRLIYYSQIVNDFQKGDIAEGYSVSREKKESFPLTVTSAQKNPTAFYLCASSMQQGNQPQHFGDGTRLSIL.

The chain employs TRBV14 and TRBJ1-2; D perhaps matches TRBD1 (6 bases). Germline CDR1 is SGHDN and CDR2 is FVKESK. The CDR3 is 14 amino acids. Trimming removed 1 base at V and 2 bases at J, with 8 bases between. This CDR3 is CASSQVGQNYGYTF. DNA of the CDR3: TGTGCCAGCAGCCAAGTTGGACAGAACTATGGCTACACCTTC.